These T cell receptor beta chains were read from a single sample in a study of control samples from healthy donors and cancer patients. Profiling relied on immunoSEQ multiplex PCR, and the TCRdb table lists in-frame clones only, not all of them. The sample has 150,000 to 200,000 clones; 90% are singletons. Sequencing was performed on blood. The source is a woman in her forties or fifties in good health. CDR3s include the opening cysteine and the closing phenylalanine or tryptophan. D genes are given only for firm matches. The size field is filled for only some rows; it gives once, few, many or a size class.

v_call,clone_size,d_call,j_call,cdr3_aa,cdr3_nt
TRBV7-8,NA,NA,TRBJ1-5,CASSFGRVNQPQHF,TGTGCCAGCAGCTTCGGACGCGTCAATCAGCCCCAGCATTTT
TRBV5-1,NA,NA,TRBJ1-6,CASKDNSPLHF,TGCGCCAGCAAAGATAATTCACCCCTCCACTTT
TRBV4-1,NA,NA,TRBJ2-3,CASSQVPAPVTASTDTQYF,TGCGCCAGCAGCCAAGTGCCGGCGCCGGTCACGGCTAGCACAGATACGCAGTATTTT
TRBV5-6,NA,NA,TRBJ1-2,CASSLGTAYGYTF,TGTGCCAGCAGCTTGGGGACAGCCTATGGCTACACCTTC
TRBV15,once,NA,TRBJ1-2,CATRGGGPYGYTF,TGTGCCACCAGGGGGGGCGGACCCTATGGCTACACCTTC
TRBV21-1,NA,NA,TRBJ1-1,CASSKEPHRNTEAFF,TGTGCCAGCAGCAAAGAGCCACACAGGAACACTGAAGCTTTCTTT
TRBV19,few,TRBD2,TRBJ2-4,CASSIGGGAGAKNIQYF,TGTGCCAGTAGTATAGGGGGGGGAGCGGGAGCCAAAAACATTCAGTACTTC
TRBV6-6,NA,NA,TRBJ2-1,CAIEGTPTYNEQFF,TGTGCCATCGAAGGAACTCCCACTTACAATGAGCAGTTCTTC
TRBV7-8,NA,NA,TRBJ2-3,CASSLDGGPTDTQYF,TGTGCCAGCAGCTTAGATGGCGGTCCCACAGATACGCAGTATTTT
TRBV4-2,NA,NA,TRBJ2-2,CASSNGQPATFTGELFF,TGTGCCAGCAGCAACGGACAGCCCGCAACTTTCACCGGGGAGCTGTTTTTT
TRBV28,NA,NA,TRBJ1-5,CASSPPPGTVSNQPQHF,TGTGCCAGCAGTCCGCCTCCCGGGACTGTGAGCAATCAGCCCCAGCATTTT
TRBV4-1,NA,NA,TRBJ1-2,CASSPTSQGSGGGYTF,TGCGCCAGCAGCCCTACGTCCCAGGGATCTGGGGGTGGCTACACCTTC
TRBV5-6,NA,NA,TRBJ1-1,CASSLGAGARVNTEAFF,TGTGCCAGCAGCTTGGGCGCGGGGGCGCGGGTGAACACTGAAGCTTTCTTT
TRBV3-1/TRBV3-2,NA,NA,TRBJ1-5,CASSQAGGDQPQHF,TGTGCCAGCAGCCAAGCTGGGGGCGATCAGCCCCAGCATTTT
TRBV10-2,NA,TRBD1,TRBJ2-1,CASNGQGGNEQFF,TGCGCCAGCAATGGACAGGGGGGGAATGAGCAGTTCTTC
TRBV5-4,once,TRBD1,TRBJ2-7,CASSTPTGEAYEQYF,TGTGCCAGCAGCACACCGACAGGGGAGGCCTACGAGCAGTACTTC
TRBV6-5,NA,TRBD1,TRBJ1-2,CASSYSRQGIYGYTF,TGTGCCAGCAGTTACTCGAGACAGGGGATCTATGGCTACACCTTC
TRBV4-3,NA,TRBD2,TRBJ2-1,CASSQERAGGQFF,TGCGCCAGCAGCCAAGAGCGAGCGGGGGGGCAGTTCTTC
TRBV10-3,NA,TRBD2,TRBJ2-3,CAISDSRLAGLGAQYF,TGTGCCATCAGTGATTCAAGACTAGCGGGTTTAGGGGCGCAGTATTTT
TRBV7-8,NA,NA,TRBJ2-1,CASSLAGTHYNEQFF,TGTGCCAGCAGCTTGGCCGGGACTCACTACAATGAGCAGTTCTTC
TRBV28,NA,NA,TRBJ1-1,CASSSNWSEAFF,TGTGCCAGCAGCTCGAATTGGTCTGAAGCTTTCTTT
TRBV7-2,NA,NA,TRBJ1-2,CASSQDWVGGYTF,TGTGCCAGCAGCCAGGACTGGGTGGGGGGCTACACCTTC
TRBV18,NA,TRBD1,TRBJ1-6,CASSLSGGVNSPLHF,TGTGCCAGCTCGCTCTCAGGGGGTGTTAATTCACCCCTCCACTTT
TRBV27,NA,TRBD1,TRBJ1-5,CASSLTVGQGNQPQHF,TGTGCCAGCAGTTTAACAGTGGGACAGGGGAATCAGCCCCAGCATTTT
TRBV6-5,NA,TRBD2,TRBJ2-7,CASAGTNSYEQYF,TGTGCCAGCGCCGGGACTAACTCCTACGAGCAGTACTTC
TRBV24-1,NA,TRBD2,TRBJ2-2,CATTTGRTGFAGAGELFF,TGTGCCACCACTACCGGGAGGACTGGCTTTGCTGGTGCCGGGGAGCTGTTTTTT
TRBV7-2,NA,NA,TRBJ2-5,CASSPRLGAAGQTQYF,TGTGCCAGCAGCCCCCGACTGGGGGCGGCCGGTCAGACCCAGTACTTC